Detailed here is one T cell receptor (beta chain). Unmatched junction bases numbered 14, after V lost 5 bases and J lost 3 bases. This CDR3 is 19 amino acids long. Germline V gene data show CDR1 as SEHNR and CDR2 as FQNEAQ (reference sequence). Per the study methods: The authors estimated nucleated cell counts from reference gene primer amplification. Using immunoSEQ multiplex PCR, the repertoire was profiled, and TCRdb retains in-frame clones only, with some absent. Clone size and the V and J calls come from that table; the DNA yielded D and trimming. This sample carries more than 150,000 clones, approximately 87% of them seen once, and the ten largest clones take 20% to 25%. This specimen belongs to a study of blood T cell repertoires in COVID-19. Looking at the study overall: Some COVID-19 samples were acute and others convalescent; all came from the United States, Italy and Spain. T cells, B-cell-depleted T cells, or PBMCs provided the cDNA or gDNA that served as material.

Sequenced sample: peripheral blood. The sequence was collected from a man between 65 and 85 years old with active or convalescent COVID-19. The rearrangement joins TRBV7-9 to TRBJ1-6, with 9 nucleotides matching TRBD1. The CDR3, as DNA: TGTGCCAGCAGCCCAGTCCCGGGACAGGGCCCGTTCTATAATTCACCCCTCCACTTT. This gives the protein CASSPVPGQGPFYNSPLHF.